Below are 5 T cell receptor beta chains sequenced from a single sample in a study of blood T cells in healthy people across ages. A J-beta primer mix and a sample-barcoded 5' primer were used in a second PCR of about 7 to 12 cycles. TCRdb processed the 5' RACE reads anew with MiXCR; each CDR3 protein has one entry. The table has around 650,000 distinct CDR3 sequences, around 41% seen once; the top ten hold about 30%. The sample was blood. The source is a man older than 75 in good health.

There are a few counts of this clonotype. The chain is built from TRBV6-5 and TRBJ2-7, with 7 bases fitting TRBD2. This CDR3 spans 14 amino acids. The V gene end was trimmed by 5 bases and the J gene end by 7 bases; junction bases not matched to a gene: 11. Per the germline V gene, CDR1 is MNHEY and CDR2 is SVGAGI. CDR3 coding DNA: TGTGCCAGCAGTATCGGGGGGTCCGTGGGTGAGCAGTACTTC. Translating it yields CASSIGGSVGEQYF.

This clonotype came up a few times. The chain recombines TRBV20-1 with TRBJ2-3; D remains unclear. Germline V gives CDR1 DFQATT, CDR2 SNEGSKA (reference sequence). CDR3 length: 11 amino acids. The V and J ends lost 0 bases and 5 bases respectively, with 3 bases between them. CDR3 sequence (DNA): TGCAGTGCTAGAGATCGAGATACGCAGTATTTT. Its translation is CSARDRDTQYF.

The J gene is TRBJ2-3, the V gene TRBV2; 7 nucleotides align to TRBD2. From germline, CDR1 is SNHLY and CDR2 FYNNEI. This CDR3 is built from 11 residues. J lost 8 bases, V lost 6 bases, and 2 bases had no gene match. Here the CDR3 DNA reads TGTGCCAGCAGCCCGGGGGGTACGCAGTATTTT. It encodes CASSPGGTQYF.

Only a few counts were recorded for this clonotype. V and J are TRBV20-1 and TRBJ2-7; TRBD2 matches at 8 bases. Trimming removed 3 bases from V and 5 bases from J; junction bases left unmatched: 9. The germline gives CDR1 DFQATT, CDR2 SNEGSKA (reference sequence). The CDR3 is made up of 14 amino acids. The CDR3: CSARESGSINEQYF. The CDR3 DNA is TGCAGTGCTAGGGAAAGCGGGAGCATCAACGAGCAGTACTTC.

In this sample, this clonotype turned up many times. This chain joins TRBV27 and TRBJ2-7, with D perhaps TRBD2 (7 bases). V was shortened by 6 bases and J by 3 bases, with 18 bases between the two germline ends. CDR3 length: 15 amino acids. Looked up from germline, CDR1 is MNHEY and CDR2 is SMNVEV (reference sequence). CDR3 residues: CASRGASGQYYEQYF. CDR3 bases: TGTGCCAGCAGGGGGGCTAGCGGACAGTACTACGAGCAGTACTTC.